These 24 T cell receptor beta chains came from one sample sequenced in a study of response to subunit inactivated influenza vaccine (dated by TCRdb to 2016 to 2019). The library relied on RT-PCR. The instrument given in TCRdb is Illumina HiSeq 2500. TCRdb ran its own pipeline on the public reads, namely fastp trimming at Q25 and MiXCR clone calling, and kept in-frame beta chains. Each CDR3 protein gets just one entry, which takes the most common genes and DNA from the rows behind it. The sample yields about 780,000 distinct CDR3 sequences; about 18% were counted once. Together, the top ten hold 9.5% to 13% of the sample. Specimen: PBMCs from blood, collected about 5 days after vaccination. These receptors were collected from a man aged 50 to 59 who received an inactivated influenza vaccine. Donor details come from another sample of the same person, matched by shared clones.

This chain links TRBV3-1 with TRBJ2-5; weak D call: TRBD1 (7 bases). Trimming cost V 1 base and J 2 bases, with 14 bases left between them. Germline V gene sequence: CDR1 LGHDT, CDR2 YNNKEL (reference sequence). This CDR3 has 16 amino acids. The chain's CDR3 is CASSQVSGGWQETQYF. The DNA of the CDR3 is TGTGCCAGCAGCCAAGTATCAGGGGGGTGGCAAGAGACCCAGTACTTC.

This clonotype has more than one count but fewer than ten. The chain carries TRBV5-6 and TRBJ2-2, with D maybe TRBD2 (7 bases). CDR1 SGHDT and CDR2 YYEEEE come from the germline V gene. The CDR3 has 16 amino acids. V lost 0 bases and J 2 bases, leaving 11 bases between the germline ends. CDR3 amino acids: CASSLAGGRNTGELFF. CDR3 DNA sequence: TGTGCCAGCAGCTTGGCGGGGGGCCGAAACACCGGGGAGCTGTTTTTT.

V usage is TRBV7-9 and J usage is TRBJ2-1; TRBD1 aligns across 11 bases. The V gene's germline CDR1 is SEHNR and CDR2 FQNEAQ (reference sequence). V trimming: 4 bases; J trimming: 3 bases; junction bases outside the gene matches: 2. CDR3 length equals 15 residues. The CDR3 sequence is CASSSGTGGYNEQFF. The DNA for the CDR3 is TGTGCCAGCAGCTCCGGGACAGGGGGCTACAATGAGCAGTTCTTC.

This clonotype was detected a few times. The CDR3 spells CASSLLRAGNPTDTQYF. The CDR3 nucleotides read TGTGCCAGCAGTTTATTGCGGGCGGGGAACCCCACAGATACGCAGTATTTT. J is TRBJ2-3 and V is TRBV12-3 or TRBV12-4; tentative D call: TRBD2 (6 bases). V was trimmed by 2 bases and J by 2 bases, leaving 17 bases between them. This CDR3 has 17 residues.

The chain has TRBV28 and TRBJ1-5, with D possibly TRBD1 on 5 matching bases. Germline V lookup: CDR1 MDHEN, CDR2 SYDVKM. CDR3 length: 12 amino acids. The V end was cut by 8 bases, the J end by 12 bases, with 17 bases between. CDR3 region: CASRPGGAFQHF. CDR3 bases: TGTGCCAGCCGCCCTGGTGGGGCGTTCCAGCATTTT. Supplemented by reference TRBV28 and TRBJ1-5, the full variable domain reads DVKVTQSSRYLVKRTGEKVFLECVQDMDHENMFWYRQDPGLGLRLIYFSYDVKMKEKGDIPEGYSVSREKKERFSLILESASTNQTSMYLCASRPGGAFQHFGDGTRLSIL.

The sample holds a few counts of this clonotype. This rearrangement joins TRBV4-1 to TRBJ2-5; D gene uncertain. V dropped 2 bases and J dropped 3 bases, with 7 bases sitting between them. This CDR3 spans 13 amino acids. The germline V gene has CDR1 MGHRA and CDR2 YSYEKL. CDR3: CASSQSSEETQYF. The CDR3, as DNA: TGCGCCAGCAGCCAATCAAGTGAAGAGACCCAGTACTTC.

The rearrangement links TRBV7-8 to TRBJ2-7; 12 bases map to TRBD2. Germline V lookup: CDR1 SGHVS, CDR2 FQNEAQ. The CDR3 covers 18 residues. After removal of 1 base from V and 0 bases from J, the junction contained 7 bases not matched to a gene. This CDR3 is CASSLGFGTSGSSYEQYF. DNA for the CDR3: TGTGCCAGCAGCTTAGGTTTCGGGACTAGCGGGTCCTCCTACGAGCAGTACTTC.

The chain couples TRBV20-1 to TRBJ2-3, with 7 bases lining up with TRBD2. CDR1 and CDR2 from the germline V gene are DFQATT and SNEGSKA (reference sequence). With V trimmed by 3 bases and J by 0 bases, 9 bases remained unmatched. This CDR3 is 16 amino acids long. CDR3 DNA sequence: TGCAGTGCTAGGCCAGCGGGGCTAATAAGCACAGATACGCAGTATTTT. Translation: CSARPAGLISTDTQYF.

This clonotype showed up just a few times. This rearrangement joins TRBV12-3 or TRBV12-4 to TRBJ1-1; maybe TRBD1 (5 bases). CDR3 size: 12 residues. V was shortened by 7 bases and J by 6 bases, with 12 bases between the two germline ends. Here the CDR3 DNA reads TGTGCCAGCATGGGGGGAGTTGCTGAAGCTTTCTTT. Amino acid sequence: CASMGGVAEAFF.

This clonotype has more than one count but fewer than ten. The V call is TRBV4-3, the J call TRBJ1-1; D may be TRBD1 (5 bases). With 2 bases removed from V and 6 bases from J, the gap between germline ends came to 16 bases. CDR1 and CDR2 (germline): LGHNA, YSLEER. CDR3 length: 15 amino acids. The CDR3 region has the DNA TGCGCCAGCAGCCAAAGTCTCCAGGGAAGGGCTGAAGCTTTCTTT. It translates to CASSQSLQGRAEAFF.

This clonotype was counted a few times. The chain combines TRBV4-2 with TRBJ2-3; D may be TRBD1 or TRBD2 (5 bases each). CDR3 length: 13 amino acids. V was shortened by 4 bases and J by 8 bases, with 13 bases between the two germline ends. The V gene's germline CDR1 is LGHNA and CDR2 YNFKEQ. The CDR3 DNA sequence: TGTGCCAGCAGCCCGGGGAGCCAGGGTACGCAGTATTTT. Translated: CASSPGSQGTQYF.

CDR3 amino acids: CASSPPQDSYEQYF. Written as DNA, the CDR3 is TGTGCCAGCAGTCCTCCGCAGGACTCCTACGAGCAGTACTTC. The chain links TRBV28 to TRBJ2-7; D is undetermined. The CDR3 consists of 14 residues. V was shortened by 5 bases and J by 0 bases, with 11 bases between the two germline ends. The V gene's germline CDR1 is MDHEN and CDR2 SYDVKM. Full variable domain (missing parts from reference TRBV28 and TRBJ2-7): DVKVTQSSRYLVKRTGEKVFLECVQDMDHENMFWYRQDPGLGLRLIYFSYDVKMKEKGDIPEGYSVSREKKERFSLILESASTNQTSMYLCASSPPQDSYEQYFGPGTRLTVT.

This chain links TRBV29-1 with TRBJ2-5; 9 positions match TRBD1. V gave up 5 bases and J gave up 5 bases; unmatched junction bases: 12. The CDR3 consists of 15 residues. Per germline, CDR1 SQVTM and CDR2 ANQGSEA. The CDR3 DNA reads TGCAGCGTTACATCCGGGACAGGGTTCCGCGAGACCCAGTACTTC. Protein: CSVTSGTGFRETQYF.

This clonotype was recorded a few times. V is TRBV5-1 and J is TRBJ2-6; no definite D call. This CDR3 spans 14 amino acids. Looked up from germline, CDR1 is SGHRS and CDR2 is YFSETQ. The ends were cut back, 1 base at V and 3 bases at J, with 5 bases in the middle. This CDR3 is CASSLMVGANVLTF. The DNA of the CDR3 is TGCGCCAGCAGCTTGATGGTTGGGGCCAACGTCCTGACTTTC.

This chain connects TRBV12-3 or TRBV12-4 to TRBJ1-2; TRBD1 matches at 7 bases. The CDR3 sequence is 16 residues long. V lost 1 base and J lost 6; bases outside the gene matches: 11. The CDR3 sequence is CASSLGTLQGRNGYTF. In nucleotides, the CDR3 is TGTGCCAGCAGTTTAGGGACTCTACAGGGGAGGAATGGCTACACCTTC.

The rearrangement links TRBV7-8 to TRBJ2-3; D might be TRBD1 or TRBD2, each matching 6 bases. The CDR3 totals 16 residues. V was trimmed by 8 bases and J by 7 bases, leaving 25 bases between them. Germline values: CDR1 SGHVS, CDR2 FQNEAQ. The CDR3 DNA reads as TGTGCCAGCCGCCCACTAAGGTGGGGGGCCGGGAATACGCAGTATTTT. Translating it yields CASRPLRWGAGNTQYF.

This clonotype turned up a few times. This chain's CDR3 is CASSPGITGELFF. In DNA form, the CDR3 reads TGTGCCAGCAGCCCGGGCATCACCGGGGAGCTGTTTTTT. This sequence joins TRBV14 and TRBJ2-2; no definite D call. The CDR3 extends over 13 amino acids. Trimming removed 4 bases from V and 4 bases from J, with 7 bases in between. Germline CDR1 and CDR2: SGHDN and FVKESK.

This clonotype was observed a few times. CDR3 sequence: CSARADTGNTIYF. Written as DNA, the CDR3 is TGCAGTGCTAGAGCCGACACTGGAAACACCATATATTTT. The chain is built from TRBV20-1 and TRBJ1-3, with unresolved D. Germline lookup yields CDR1 DFQATT and CDR2 SNEGSKA (reference sequence). The CDR3 spans 13 residues. V shed 1 base and J shed 2 bases, with 6 bases lying between them.

This clonotype was picked up a small number of times. The chain carries TRBV7-2 and TRBJ2-3; D may be TRBD2 (6 bases). Germline loops: CDR1 SGHTA, CDR2 FQGNSA. This CDR3 is 14 amino acids long. V gave up 4 bases and J gave up 6 bases, with 14 bases separating them. The CDR3 DNA sequence: TGTGCCAGCAGCTGGGGCGGGACCCGGGATACGCAGTATTTT. Residues: CASSWGGTRDTQYF. The full variable domain, with the rest looked up from reference TRBV7-2 and TRBJ2-3, is GAGVSQSPSNKVTEKGKDVELRCDPISGHTALYWYRQSLGQGLEFLIYFQGNSAPDKSGLPSDRFSAERTGGSVSTLTIQRTQQEDSAVYLCASSWGGTRDTQYFGPGTRLTVL.

Ten or more counts support this clonotype. V usage is TRBV29-1 and J usage is TRBJ2-7; D is perhaps TRBD2 (6 bases). Germline assignment: CDR1 SQVTM and CDR2 ANQGSEA. The CDR3 spans 12 residues. V lost 7 bases and J 5 bases, leaving 15 bases between the germline ends. CDR3 bases: TGCAGCGGGAGGGGCGGCCACGACGAGCAGTACTTC. The encoded protein is CSGRGGHDEQYF.

This clonotype has a handful of counts. V gene TRBV15 combines with J gene TRBJ1-4; TRBD1 matches 7 bases. With V trimmed by 3 bases and J by 8 bases, 6 bases remained unmatched. Germline V gives CDR1 LNHNV, CDR2 YYDKDF (reference sequence). This CDR3 spans 14 amino acids. This CDR3 is CATSSDRVVEKLFF. The DNA of the CDR3 is TGTGCCACCAGCAGTGACAGGGTCGTAGAAAAACTGTTTTTT.

This sequence joins TRBV4-2 and TRBJ2-1; maybe TRBD2 (5 bases). CDR3 length equals 12 residues. Germline loops: CDR1 LGHNA, CDR2 YNFKEQ. V lost 3 bases and J lost 10, with 10 bases in between. CDR3 DNA: TGTGCCAGCAGCCAGCCGGGATCGGAGCAGTTCTTC. Protein product: CASSQPGSEQFF.

This clonotype was counted only a few times. This chain uses TRBV7-2 with TRBJ1-4; 11 bases match TRBD1. Germline loops: CDR1 SGHTA, CDR2 FQGNSA. The CDR3 covers 15 residues. The J segment lost 6 bases and the V segment lost 1 base, leaving 1 base of the junction unmatched. The CDR3 protein is CASSLGTGGYEKLFF. The CDR3, as DNA: TGTGCCAGCAGCTTAGGGACAGGGGGCTATGAAAAACTGTTTTTT.

This clonotype was counted many times. The chain is built from TRBV12-3 or TRBV12-4 and TRBJ2-7; possibly TRBD1 for D (6 bases). The CDR3 is 15 residues long. Trimming took 5 bases from V and 0 from J, leaving 14 bases between them. The CDR3 DNA sequence: TGTGCCAGCAGTGCCAGGGGAGTGAGCTCCTACGAGCAGTACTTC. Residues: CASSARGVSSYEQYF.